This T cell receptor beta chain was captured in a study of regulatory T cells in long-lasting Graves disease. Investigators prepared the TCR beta libraries by applying iRepertoire HTBI primers and Arm-PCR of CDR3 regions. TCRdb re-called the multiplex PCR reads with MiXCR, one entry per CDR3 protein. The data show 320,000 or so distinct CDR3 sequences, 18% seen once. V lost 2 bases to trimming and J lost 4 bases; unmatched junction nucleotides: 2. The CDR3 extends over 15 amino acids. Germline loops: CDR1 MDHEN, CDR2 SYDVKM. Time point denoted: newly diagnosed GD, antithyroid drugs for less than 3 months. Isolated PBMC RNA provided the starting material for the TCR library. This clonotype was seen repeatedly, ten times or more.

The source of this sequence is a female donor with Graves disease. This specimen was peripheral blood mononuclear cells (PBMCs), taken at new diagnosis, from a patient treated with antithyroid drugs. The V and J genes are TRBV28 and TRBJ2-3, with 11 bases fitting TRBD1. The CDR3: CASSLRDRGSDTQYF. Written as DNA, the CDR3 is TGTGCCAGCAGTTTACGGGACAGGGGGTCAGATACGCAGTATTTT.